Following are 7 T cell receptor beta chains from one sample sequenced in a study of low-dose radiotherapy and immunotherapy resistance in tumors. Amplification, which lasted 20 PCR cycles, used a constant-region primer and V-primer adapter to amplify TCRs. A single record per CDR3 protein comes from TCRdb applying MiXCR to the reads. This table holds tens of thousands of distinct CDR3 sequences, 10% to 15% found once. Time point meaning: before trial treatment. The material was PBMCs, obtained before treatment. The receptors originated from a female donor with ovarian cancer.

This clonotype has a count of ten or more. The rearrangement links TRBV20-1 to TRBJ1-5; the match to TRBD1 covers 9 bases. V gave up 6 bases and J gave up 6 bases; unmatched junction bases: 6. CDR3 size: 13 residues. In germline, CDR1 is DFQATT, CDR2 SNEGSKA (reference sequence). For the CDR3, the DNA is TGCAGTGCCCAAACAGGGGGCGGTCAGCCCCAGCATTTT. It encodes CSAQTGGGQPQHF.

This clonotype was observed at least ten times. CDR3 nucleotides: TGCAGTGCTAGATCTTTCGGACAGGGGACCTACGAGCAGTACTTC. Translating it yields CSARSFGQGTYEQYF. The chain has TRBV20-1 and TRBJ2-7; the match to TRBD1 covers 9 bases. The CDR3 runs 15 residues. J gave up 2 bases and V 2 bases, and 7 bases lay outside the gene matches. The germline gives CDR1 DFQATT, CDR2 SNEGSKA (reference sequence).

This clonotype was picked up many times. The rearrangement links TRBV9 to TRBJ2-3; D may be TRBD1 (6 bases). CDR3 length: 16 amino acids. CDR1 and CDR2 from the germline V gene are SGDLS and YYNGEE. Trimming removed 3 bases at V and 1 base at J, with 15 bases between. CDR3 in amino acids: CASSGGLGLGTDTQYF. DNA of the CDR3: TGTGCCAGCAGCGGGGGGCTAGGCTTAGGCACAGATACGCAGTATTTT. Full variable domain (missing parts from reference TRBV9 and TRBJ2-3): DSGVTQTPKHLITATGQRVTLRCSPRSGDLSVYWYQQSLDQGLQFLIQYYNGEERAKGNILERFSAQQFPDLHSELNLSSLELGDSALYFCASSGGLGLGTDTQYFGPGTRLTVL.

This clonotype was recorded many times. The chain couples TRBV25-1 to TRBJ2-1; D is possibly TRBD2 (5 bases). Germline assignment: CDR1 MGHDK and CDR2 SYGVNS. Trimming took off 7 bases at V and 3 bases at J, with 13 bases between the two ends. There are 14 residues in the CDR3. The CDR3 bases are TGTGCCAGCACAAAACCCGGAGGCTACAATGAGCAGTTCTTC. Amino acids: CASTKPGGYNEQFF.

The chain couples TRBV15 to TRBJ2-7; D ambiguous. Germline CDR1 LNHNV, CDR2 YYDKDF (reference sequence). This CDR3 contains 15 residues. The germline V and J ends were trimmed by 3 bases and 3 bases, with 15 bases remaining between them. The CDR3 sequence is CATSSGQDGFYEQYF. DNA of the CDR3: TGTGCCACCAGCAGTGGTCAGGACGGCTTCTACGAGCAGTACTTC.

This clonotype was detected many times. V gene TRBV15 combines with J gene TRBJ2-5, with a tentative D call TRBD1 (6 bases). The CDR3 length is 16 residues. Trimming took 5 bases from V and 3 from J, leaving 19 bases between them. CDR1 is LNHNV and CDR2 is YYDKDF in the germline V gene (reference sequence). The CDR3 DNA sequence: TGTGCCACCAGCGGGATATCAGGGGTCCGAAAAGAGACCCAGTACTTC. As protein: CATSGISGVRKETQYF.

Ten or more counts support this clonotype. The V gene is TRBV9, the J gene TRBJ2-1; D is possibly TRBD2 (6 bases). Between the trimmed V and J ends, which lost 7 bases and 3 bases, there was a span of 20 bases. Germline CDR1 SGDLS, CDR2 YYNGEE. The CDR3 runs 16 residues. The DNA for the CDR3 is TGTGCCAGCGCAAAGCTGGAGGGCGTAGGCTACAATGAGCAGTTCTTC. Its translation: CASAKLEGVGYNEQFF.